The sequence of this T cell receptor (beta chain) was determined in a study of T cell repertoires in cytomegalovirus infection (dated by TCRdb to between 2018 and 2021). Background on the whole study: The HLA type of each donor mattered for the analysis, because public TCR beta signatures pointed to carriage of CMV infection along with the matching HLA type.

This clonotype was observed many times. Its antigen remains undetermined. Base qualities are not recorded, but no much larger clone differs from it by a single base. The study at large found these results: The ex vivo response was dominated by HLA-C-restricted CMV-specific TCR beta clonotypes, which also provided the single most frequent clonotype in two of eight donors. In both this cohort and an independent cohort of 300 to 450 donors, the cumulative frequency of public TCR beta family members distinguished carriers of CMV infection plus the relevant HLA type.

The germline V gene (reference sequence) provides CDR1 MNHEY and CDR2 SMNVEV. V drops 2 bases and J drops 4 bases, leaving 8 bases in between. The CDR3, cysteine through phenylalanine, is 13 amino acids long. Only CDR3 DNA is held: 39 bases, read in frame from base 1. Sequencing was carried out with an Illumina HiSeq 1500. TCRdb applied fastp at Q25 and MiXCR to the public reads, then kept only in-frame beta chains. Rows are combined by CDR3 protein, so each entry shows the most common genes and DNA. This sample gives about 490,000 distinct CDR3 sequences in total; about 25% of them show up just once. The ten biggest clones cover approximately 13% of the sample.

The clonotype was recovered from a human donor in good health (CMV status not recorded). Some clones in this sample may be carry-over from other donors' samples. Rearrangement joined TRBV27 to TRBJ1-2; TRBD1 is a possible D gene, resting on 5 matching bases. Sequenced: PBMCs. The CDR3 loop reads CASSLQGGYGYTF. The DNA sequence reads TGTGCCAGCAGTTTACAGGGAGGCTATGGCTACACCTTC.